This T cell receptor (beta chain) was identified during a study of cytomegalovirus exposure and HLA in healthy donors (dated by TCRdb to about 2017). With respect to the entire study: An earlier analysis of fewer than 750 of the donors reported around 280 Gb of sequence data and 95 million to 140 million unique TCR beta sequences obtained from roughly 170 million T cells. Around 330 gigabases of sequencing data and 70 million to 100 million unique TCR sequences made up an early release that covered fewer than 650 HLA-typed donors. Among the roughly 390 genotyped donors, under 90% belonged to the genetic ancestry cluster associated with self-reported Caucasian donors. The study was designed to test whether signatures of past pathogen exposure could be identified by cataloging public T cell receptors. The study used immunosequencing to profile the T cell repertoires of several hundred subjects and linked those repertoires to cytomegalovirus serostatus. Besides the first cohort of around 670 subjects, a separate validation cohort made up of over 95 different subjects was used. High-throughput TCR immunosequencing, statistical association of individual TCRs with disease status, and machine learning were combined to predict cytomegalovirus infection status. A later analysis re-examined previously published TCR beta repertoires from several hundred donors and added high-resolution HLA genotyping to investigate patterns of TCR occurrence. Rather than using new phenotypic data, the later analysis identified candidate immune exposures from TCR beta sequences and from how often those sequences occurred across donors. To decide whether each TCR beta V gene segment behaved as functional or pseudogenic, an earlier analysis of nearly 600 of the donors relied on high-throughput TCR beta sequencing. Alongside the repertoire data, information on donor age, sex, ethnicity and CMV serostatus was compiled. A later genetic analysis took genome-wide SNP genotypes for about 65% of the 666 donors and used that subset as a discovery cohort. Every discovery cohort repertoire had been produced on one sequencing platform. Class I and class II HLA loci were covered by the typing at four-digit resolution. Typing coverage varied by locus: about 620-630 donors for A, B, C, DRB1 and DQB1; 500 to 550 for DQA1; 600 to 610 for DPA1; approximately 450 for DPB1. Four to six DR-DQ haplotypes were handled as single units for association and clustering, since linkage in the cohort was strong. Among around 400 genotyped donors of the cohort, an average of roughly 230,000 unique TCR beta nucleotide sequences was sequenced per donor, of which approximately 19% were non-productive.

Turning to this clone: Its antigen remains undetermined. Qualities for individual bases were not recorded, and no much larger clone is one base off.

V is cut by 4 bases and J by 0 bases, and the space between the germline ends is 7 bases. CDR1 and CDR2 are read off the germline V gene (reference sequence) as SGHNT and YYREEE. The CDR3 runs 13 amino acids, cysteine and phenylalanine included. CDR3 DNA only is kept here, 39 bases in frame from base 1. The cohort consisted of hundreds of healthy bone marrow donors. At the time of sampling, all cohort members were nominally healthy, though unrecorded immune exposures were likely present. The donor tested CMV seropositive, placing the donor among the 250 to 350 seropositive members of the cohort. A peripheral blood sample was collected from each donor, and TCR beta sequencing was performed on peripheral blood mononuclear cells. The Qiagen DNeasy Blood Extraction Kit was used to extract genomic DNA from the blood cell samples. Beyond this particular receptor, the publication reports: A cluster of highly shared sequence variants was judged likely to represent a technical artifact of the sequencing pipeline. According to a later analysis, parvovirus B19, influenza, CMV and Epstein-Barr virus appeared linked to several top co-occurrence clusters. Because the 87-base-pair reads could not distinguish some IMGT-functional V segments, including TRBV6-2 and TRBV6-3, those segments were excluded. The study listed 164 TCR beta chains as associated with cytomegalovirus. Strong co-occurrence of HLA alleles, especially DR and DQ, made assigning TCR associations to individual alleles difficult. Compared with the approximately 670-donor mean, donors in an Asian-associated ancestry cluster had fewer N-insertions in productive TCRs, according to a later genetic analysis. In vitro tests confirmed that a few of the cytomegalovirus-associated TCR beta chains recognize cytomegalovirus antigens. Because counts were too low, about 17 rarely observed V segments, including chromosome 9 orphons, were excluded from the earlier analysis of roughly 580 of the donors. While some public TCRs were present in many individuals, most TCR sequences turned up only very rarely across donors. According to the authors, the approach could potentially be generalized to other disease states and immunological phenotypes. Immune exposure information for the cohort was limited to CMV serostatus. Presence/absence analyses assumed roughly uniform sequencing depth across donors, an assumption that may not hold. Because some donors lacked HLA typing at each locus, the association tests relied only on the typed subset. Linkage disequilibrium might explain the correlated functional status among segregating V segments, but an unknown experimental factor could not be ruled out. A later analysis found that HLA-associated TCR beta chains were more clonally expanded and had lower generation probabilities than equally common non-associated chains. In an earlier analysis of 450 to 750 of the donors, most TCR beta V segments appeared in productive rearrangements about 87% or about 30% of the time, broadly matching IMGT annotations. A further reported finding was that TCR beta sequences accurately predicted the HLA-A and HLA-B alleles for most subjects in the first cohort. Most CMV-associated TCR beta chains appeared to be HLA-restricted in a later analysis, and the HLA associations seemed to be driven largely by CMV exposure. In a later analysis, TCR association rates were found to vary across HLA loci, with the most associated TCRs seen for DRB1 alleles and the fewest for HLA-C alleles. A later analysis associated 15,000 to 20,000 TCR beta sequences with specific HLA alleles at a false discovery rate of 0.05. An association between a missense DCLRE1C variant and V-gene and J-gene trimming of TCR beta chains was found in a later genetic analysis and replicated in an independent cohort. Cytomegalovirus status was reported to be diagnosed by the classifier with high specificity and sensitivity in both the original and validation cohorts. In this cohort, only TCR beta chains were sequenced, and detectable features were limited by the absence of alpha or paired-chain data.

The library relied on the immunoSEQ multiplex PCR assay. A mixture of 60 forward primers for TCR Vbeta segments and 13 reverse primers for TCR Jbeta segments was used in the multiplex PCR. A multiplex PCR assay on genomic DNA amplified the CDR3 region of rearranged TCR beta genes. The Illumina HiSeq System was used to sequence the amplified TCR beta libraries as 87-base-pair reads. In the source study's methods: A later analysis counted some 80 million unique TCR beta chains across the 666 repertoires, and 9.5 million to 11 million of these chains were shared by at least two donors. Raw reads were error-corrected and collapsed into unique sequences with a nearest-neighbor algorithm that merged closely related sequences to remove PCR and sequencing errors. CDR3 sequences were aligned to IMGT reference sequences to assign V, D and J gene segments. For a sequence to be retained, a match of at least six nucleotides was required to both a V gene segment and a J gene segment. Rearrangements were called productive when the CDR3 lacked stop codons and stayed in frame with V and J; all others were non-productive. CDR3 was defined according to IMGT convention as the region running from the second conserved V-encoded cysteine to the conserved J-encoded phenylalanine. The earlier analysis of around 640 of the donors excluded sequences that lacked an unambiguous match to a single V gene segment. In an earlier analysis of about 590 of the donors, a V segment was called functional when productive rearrangements were above 56.7%, and segregating when the standard deviation between donors exceeded 5%. A statistical classification framework was built to diagnose cytomegalovirus status from the catalog of TCR beta chain sequences. V and J gene assignment, in a later analysis, came from comparing TCR nucleotide sequences with IMGT/GENE-DB human TR gene sequences. Using the TCRdist pipeline, a later analysis assigned CDR3 sequences along with most-parsimonious VDJ recombination scenarios. A later analysis defined each TCR beta chain by its CDR3 amino acid sequence plus V-gene family, and excluded reads lacking a unique V-gene family. A later analysis removed 592 highly shared, low-generation-probability nucleotide sequences to deal with suspected cross-contamination and a sequencing artifact. For each public chain, a later analysis derived a clonal expansion index from normalized ranks of inferred template counts within each repertoire. A later analysis computed generation probabilities with a VDJ recombination model fitted to out-of-frame rearrangements, and checked the results against IGoR. In a later analysis, TCR-TCR, TCR-HLA and TCR-CMV co-occurrence was scored with hypergeometric tests, and a repertoire-size bias correction was applied to TCR pairs. A later analysis estimated false discovery rates by permuting HLA or CMV assignments 20 times. In a later analysis, co-occurring TCRs were grouped using DBSCAN, with TCRdist sequence similarity added in when clustering inside HLA-allele-positive subsets. Repertoires with fewer than 30,000 or more than 120,000 public chains, plus five repertoires with anomalous nucleotide sharing, were excluded from co-occurrence clustering. The table was pulled from immuneACCESS by TCRdb, which kept in-frame rearrangements only. Such tables lose some clones; where checked, under half of the loss comes from unresolved V genes, and the rest has no known cause. V and J calls and clone size are copied from that table; D and trimming were computed from the DNA. This sample is represented by 90,000 to 100,000 clones; 76% of them were singletons. 15% to 20% of the sample goes to the ten largest clones.

The sequencing sample was made of PBMCs. The V and J segments used are TRBV5-4 and TRBJ1-2; possibly the D gene is TRBD1, per 6 matching bases. The sequence derives from a woman aged 55-69 years in good health and CMV-seropositive. This receptor has the CDR3 CASSRDTNYGYTF. Here is the DNA: TGTGCCAGCAGCCGGGACACTAACTATGGCTACACCTTC.